This TCR beta chain was retrieved from a study of T cell repertoires in cytomegalovirus infection. Study information: Public TCR beta signature analysis indicated the presence of both CMV infection and matching HLA type.

The ends lost 0 bases at V and 4 bases at J; junction bases unmatched: 13. The CDR3 extends over 18 amino acids. Germline-derived CDR1 and CDR2 are MNHNY and SVGAGI (reference sequence). One entry per CDR3 protein, called by TCRdb with MiXCR from the reads. Among under 300,000 distinct CDR3 sequences listed, roughly an eighth were seen once. The specimen sequenced was PBMCs. The sequence was obtained from a human donor in good health (CMV status not recorded). Some clones in this sample may be carry-over from other donors' samples. The J gene is TRBJ2-5, the V gene TRBV6-6, with TRBD1 identical over 8 bases. The CDR3 DNA reads as TGTGCCAGCAGTTACTCGGCCCCCCGCAGGGGGCTCGGAGAGACCCAGTACTTC. It codes for CASSYSAPRRGLGETQYF.